The following is a TCR beta chain sequence with its context. The sample holds a few counts of this clonotype. No antigen is known for it. One base away there is no much larger clone; base qualities are not given. This sample is drawn from a study of T-cell reconstitution after alpha-beta-depleted transplantation in children (dated by TCRdb to 2015 to 2016). In terms of the full investigation: Using TCR repertoire profiling, the study followed T-cell immune reconstitution in a quantitative way in children after TCRalphabeta/CD19-depleted allogeneic hematopoietic cell transplantation. Overall results and qualifications from the work: Hyperexpanded clone frequencies declined over subsequent months; after one year, T-cell counts and TCRbeta diversity were mostly attributed to newly produced T cells. The apparently early alphabetaT-cell count recovery about two months after transplant was reportedly dependent on only several hundred rapidly expanded clones derived from non-depleted graft cells. In some patients, the high TCRbeta diversity seen at day 60 was put down to recipient T cells and intrathymic progenitors that had survived conditioning.

The library was generated by PCR. Sequencing was carried out with an Illumina HiSeq 2500. To normalize quantification of the TCRbeta repertoire, the TCR libraries were built with molecular barcoding that relied on unique molecular identifiers. TCRdb redid the processing of the public reads, applying fastp at Q25 and MiXCR, and retained in-frame beta chains. Every entry covers one CDR3 protein and lists the most common genes and DNA from its rows. Across this sample there are a few hundred thousand distinct CDR3 sequences, with 25% to 30% seen only once. The ten largest clones capture under 45% of the sample. The sample's treatment or condition label, decoded: allogeneic hematopoietic cell transplantation with graft depleted of TCRalphabeta T cells and CD19 B cells. The transplant recipients were children given TCRalphabeta/CD19-depleted allogeneic hematopoietic cell grafts. From the cysteine through the phenylalanine, the CDR3 covers 15 amino acids. The read is trimmed to its CDR3 DNA, 45 bases read in frame from base 1. V is trimmed back by 5 bases and J by 1 base, and the junction contains 0 bases that no gene match accounts for. Based on the germline V gene (reference sequence), the CDR1 and CDR2 sequences are SEHNR and FQNEAQ.

This TCR came from a boy in the first two years of life with Wiskott-Aldrich syndrome, due to receive a stem cell transplant. The input for sequencing was PBMCs, taken before TCRalphabeta/CD19-depleted stem cell transplant. This chain is built from TRBV7-9 and TRBJ1-5; 12 nucleotides in the junction match TRBD1. The CDR3 here reads CASSGTGGSNQPQHF. The nucleotide sequence reads TGTGCCAGCAGCGGGACAGGGGGCAGCAATCAGCCCCAGCATTTT.